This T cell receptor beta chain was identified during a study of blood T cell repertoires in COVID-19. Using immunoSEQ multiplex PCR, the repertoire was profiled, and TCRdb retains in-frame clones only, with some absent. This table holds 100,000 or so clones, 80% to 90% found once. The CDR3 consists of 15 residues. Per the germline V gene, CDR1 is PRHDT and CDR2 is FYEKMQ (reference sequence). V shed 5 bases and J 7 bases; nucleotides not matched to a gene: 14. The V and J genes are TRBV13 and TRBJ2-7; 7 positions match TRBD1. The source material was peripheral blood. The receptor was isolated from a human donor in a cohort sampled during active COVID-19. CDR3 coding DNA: TGTGCCAGCAGCCACTCACAGGGGCCGCTGGGAGAGCAGTACTTC. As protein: CASSHSQGPLGEQYF. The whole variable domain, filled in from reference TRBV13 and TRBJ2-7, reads AAGVIQSPRHLIKEKRETATLKCYPIPRHDTVYWYQQGPGQDPQFLISFYEKMQSDKGSIPDRFSAQQFSDYHSELNMSSLELGDSALYFCASSHSQGPLGEQYFGPGTRLTVT.